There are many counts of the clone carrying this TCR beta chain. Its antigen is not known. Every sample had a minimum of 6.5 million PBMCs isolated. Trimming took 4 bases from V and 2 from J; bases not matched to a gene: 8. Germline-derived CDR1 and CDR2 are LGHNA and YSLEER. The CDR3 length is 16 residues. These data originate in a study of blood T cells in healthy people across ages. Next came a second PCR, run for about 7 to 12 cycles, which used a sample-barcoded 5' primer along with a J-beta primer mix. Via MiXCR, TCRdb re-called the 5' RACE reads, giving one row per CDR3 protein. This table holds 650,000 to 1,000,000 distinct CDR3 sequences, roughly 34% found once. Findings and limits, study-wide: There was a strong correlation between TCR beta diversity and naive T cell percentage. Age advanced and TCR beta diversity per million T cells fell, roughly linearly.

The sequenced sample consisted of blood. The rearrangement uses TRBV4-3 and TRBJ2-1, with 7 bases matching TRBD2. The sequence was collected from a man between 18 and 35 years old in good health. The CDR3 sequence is CASSPTPLAPYNEQFF. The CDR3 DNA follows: TGCGCCAGCAGCCCAACCCCACTAGCGCCCTACAATGAGCAGTTCTTC.